Only a few counts were recorded for the clone carrying this T cell receptor (beta chain). TCRdb's copy holds only in-frame clones and misses some; the assay was immunoSEQ multiplex PCR. The sample has under 100,000 clones; approximately 85% are singletons. The source of the sample is a study of OX40 agonist ivuxolimab in advanced cancers. The germline V and J ends were trimmed by 5 bases and 3 bases, with 14 bases remaining between them. CDR3 length: 15 residues. Germline loops: CDR1 MDHEN, CDR2 SYDVKM. The gene calls are TRBV28 and TRBJ1-5; D call uncertain. The TCR comes from an adult with an advanced solid tumor such as melanoma, head and neck, liver or kidney cancer. The sequenced sample was CD4+ or CD8+ T cells sorted from blood, obtained in a trial of the OX40 agonist ivuxolimab. The CDR3 nucleotides are TGTGCCAGCAGTGGTCTATCGGGATTCAATCAGCCCCAGCATTTT. Translation: CASSGLSGFNQPQHF. Variable domain in full (rest from reference TRBV28 and TRBJ1-5): DVKVTQSSRYLVKRTGEKVFLECVQDMDHENMFWYRQDPGLGLRLIYFSYDVKMKEKGDIPEGYSVSREKKERFSLILESASTNQTSMYLCASSGLSGFNQPQHFGDGTRLSIL.